This TCR beta chain comes out of a study of cytomegalovirus exposure and HLA in healthy donors. Study-level results: The listing of approximately 160 TCR beta chains classed them as cytomegalovirus-associated. Researchers reported that a few CMV-associated chains were confirmed in vitro as CMV antigen-specific.

This CDR3 is 11 amino acids long. The germline V gene has CDR1 DFQATT and CDR2 SNEGSKA (reference sequence). V was trimmed by 3 bases and J by 8 bases, leaving 7 bases between them. Assay used: immunoSEQ multiplex PCR; TCRdb lists only in-frame clones, some missing. The sample has 220,000 or so clones; 75% to 90% are singletons. On this clone itself: Its antigen is unknown.

This TCR was sampled from a woman aged 18 to 35 in good health and CMV-seronegative. The V and J genes are TRBV20-1 and TRBJ1-4, with D possibly being TRBD1 (5 bases). The specimen sequenced was PBMCs. The CDR3 region is CSARGTEKLFF. Here the CDR3 DNA reads TGCAGTGCTAGGGGGACCGAAAAACTGTTTTTT.